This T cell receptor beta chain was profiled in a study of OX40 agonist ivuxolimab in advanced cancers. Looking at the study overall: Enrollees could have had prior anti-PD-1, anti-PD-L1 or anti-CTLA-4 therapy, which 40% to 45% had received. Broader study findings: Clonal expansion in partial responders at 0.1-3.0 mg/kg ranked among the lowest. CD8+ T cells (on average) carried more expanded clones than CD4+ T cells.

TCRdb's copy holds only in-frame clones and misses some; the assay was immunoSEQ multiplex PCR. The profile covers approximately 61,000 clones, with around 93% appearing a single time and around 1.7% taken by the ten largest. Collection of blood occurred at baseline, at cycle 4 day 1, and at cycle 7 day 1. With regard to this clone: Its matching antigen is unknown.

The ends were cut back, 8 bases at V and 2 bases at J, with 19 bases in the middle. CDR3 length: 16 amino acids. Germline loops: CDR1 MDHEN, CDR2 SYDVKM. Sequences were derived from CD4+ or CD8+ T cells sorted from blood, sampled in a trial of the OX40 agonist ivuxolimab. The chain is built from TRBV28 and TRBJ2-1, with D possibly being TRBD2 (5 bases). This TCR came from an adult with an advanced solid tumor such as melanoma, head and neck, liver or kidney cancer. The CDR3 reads CASSTSSSAAYNEQFF. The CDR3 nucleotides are TGTGCCAGCTCGACCTCTAGCTCGGCCGCCTACAATGAGCAGTTCTTC.